This TCR beta chain was sequenced in a study of blood T cells in healthy people across ages. A note on this clonotype: The antigen remains undetermined.

Samples had at least 6.5 million PBMCs isolated from them. The CDR3 has 16 amino acids. V was cut by 8 bases and J by 4 bases, with 18 bases left in between. Germline-derived CDR1 and CDR2 are WSHSY and SAAADI. General study findings and limits: Long-lived and aged donors differed, with more naive CD4+ cells and higher diversity in the long-lived. Shifts in expanded clonotypes may have been confounded by donor CMV status, which was unknown. Correlation between TCR beta diversity and naive T cell percentage was strong.

The authors ran a second PCR of 7 to 11 cycles using a sample-barcoded 5' primer and a J-beta primer mix. TCRdb reprocessed the 5' RACE reads via MiXCR and lists one record per CDR3 protein. The sample shows about 1.8 million distinct CDR3 sequences, 40% to 55% of them seen only once. The sequenced material came from blood. The chain joins TRBV10-2 to TRBJ2-6, with D uncertain. This TCR came from a woman in her forties in good health. CDR3 coding DNA: TGCGCCAGCCTCCTGACGGCCGTTTCAGGGGCCAACGTCCTGACTTTC. Protein: CASLLTAVSGANVLTF.